This T cell receptor beta chain was retrieved from a study of blood T cell repertoires in COVID-19. Trimming left V 5 bases short and J 5 bases short, with 15 bases between. This CDR3 comprises 15 residues. CDR1 and CDR2 from the germline V gene are SGHAT and FQNNGV. This clone was counted only a few times. Using immunoSEQ multiplex PCR, the repertoire was profiled, and TCRdb retains in-frame clones only, with some absent. The sample records approximately 180,000 clones, about 85% being singletons. Sequencing input: peripheral blood. The clonotype comes from a man aged 55-75 years with active or convalescent COVID-19. The rearrangement uses TRBV11-2 and TRBJ1-4, with a possible D match to TRBD1 (5 bases). As DNA, the CDR3 is TGTGCCAGCAGCGCCTTGGGACTGCTAAATGAAAAACTGTTTTTT. Translated, it gives CASSALGLLNEKLFF.